This TCR beta chain was obtained from a study of cytomegalovirus exposure and HLA in healthy donors. Findings and limits, study-wide: Later on, a genetic analysis was performed. It linked a missense variant in DCLRE1C with V- and J-gene trimming of TCR beta. Earlier analysis yielded a pattern in which most TCR beta V segments were productive about 90% or about 30% of the time.

The V and J ends lost 3 bases and 6 bases respectively, with 9 bases between them. The CDR3 length is 12 residues. From germline, CDR1 is KGHSH and CDR2 LQKENI. Primers: 60 Vbeta forward and 13 Jbeta reverse. This table comes from immunoSEQ multiplex PCR, and its TCRdb copy is limited to in-frame clones, with some not included. Of some 88,000 clones listed, about 69% are singletons. Comments on this clone: Its specificity is not known.

Sequencing was performed on PBMCs. The receptor was derived from a woman in her late teens or twenties in good health and CMV-seropositive. This chain joins TRBV18 and TRBJ2-7; possibly TRBD1 for D (6 bases). The CDR3 sequence is CASSPDRIEQYF. The CDR3 DNA follows: TGTGCCAGCTCACCCGACAGGATCGAGCAGTACTTC.